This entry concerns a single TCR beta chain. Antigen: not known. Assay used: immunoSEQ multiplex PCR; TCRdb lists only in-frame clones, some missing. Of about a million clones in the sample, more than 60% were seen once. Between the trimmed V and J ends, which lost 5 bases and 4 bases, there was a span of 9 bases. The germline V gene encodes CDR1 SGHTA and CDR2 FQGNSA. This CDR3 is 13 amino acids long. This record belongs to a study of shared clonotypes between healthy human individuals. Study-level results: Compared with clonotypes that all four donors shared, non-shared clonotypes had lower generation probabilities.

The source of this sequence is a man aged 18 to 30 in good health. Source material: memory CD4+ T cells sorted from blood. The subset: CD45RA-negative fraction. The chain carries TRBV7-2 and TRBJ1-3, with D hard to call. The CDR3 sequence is CASSPNPGNTIYF. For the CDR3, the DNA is TGTGCCAGCAGCCCCAATCCAGGAAACACCATATATTTT. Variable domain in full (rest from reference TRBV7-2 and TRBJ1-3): GAGVSQSPSNKVTEKGKDVELRCDPISGHTALYWYRQSLGQGLEFLIYFQGNSAPDKSGLPSDRFSAERTGGSVSTLTIQRTQQEDSAVYLCASSPNPGNTIYFGEGSWLTVV.